The rows below give T cell receptor beta chains drawn from one sample of a study of cytomegalovirus exposure and HLA in healthy donors. This table comes from immunoSEQ multiplex PCR, and its TCRdb copy is limited to in-frame clones, with some not included. The data show 140,000 to 150,000 clones, approximately 70% seen once. The material sequenced was PBMCs. The receptors were sampled from a woman between 55 and 75 years old in good health and CMV-seronegative. The CDR3 runs from the conserved cysteine through the conserved F or W. Each record gives: V gene, D gene, J gene, CDR3 length, clone size, CDR3 DNA, CDR3 protein. D genes are given only for firm matches. Rows may omit the clone size; those that give it use once, few, many or a size class.

>TRBV6-5|TRBD1|TRBJ2-7|14|-
TGTGCCAGCAGTTCCGGGACAGGGAACCACGAGCAGTACTTC
CASSSGTGNHEQYF
>TRBV5-1|TRBD2|TRBJ2-5|16|-
TGCGCCAGCAGCTTGGCTGGCGGGGGGACGGGAGAGACCCAGTACTTC
CASSLAGGGTGETQYF
>TRBV10-3|-|TRBJ1-3|13|-
TGTGCCATCGGGGGCCAGGCTGGAAACACCATATATTTT
CAIGGQAGNTIYF
>TRBV28|TRBD2|TRBJ2-7|13|-
TGTGCCAGTAGGCTAGCGGGAGCCTACGAGCAGTACTTC
CASRLAGAYEQYF
>TRBV2|TRBD1|TRBJ1-1|15|few
TGTGCCAGCAAAGACAGGGGACCAATGAACACTGAAGCTTTCTTT
CASKDRGPMNTEAFF
>TRBV4-3|TRBD1|TRBJ2-7|14|few
TGCGCCAGCAGCCTAGAGACAGGGCAGTACGAGCAGTACTTC
CASSLETGQYEQYF
>TRBV5-1|TRBD2|TRBJ2-1|17|-
TGCGCCAGCAGCTCCACGTCTCTGAGCGGGAGAAGGAATGAGCAGTTCTTC
CASSSTSLSGRRNEQFF
>TRBV4-3|TRBD2|TRBJ2-1|19|-
TGCGCCAGCAGCCAAGGGATTAGCGGGGGGCCTAGCTCCTACAATGAGCAGTTCTTC
CASSQGISGGPSSYNEQFF
>TRBV10-3|-|TRBJ1-2|15|-
TGTGCCATCAGTGAGTTCGGAGGGACTAACTATGGCTACACCTTC
CAISEFGGTNYGYTF
>TRBV11-3|TRBD1|TRBJ1-3|15|-
TGTGCCAGCAGCCCAGGACAGGGACCGGGAAACACCATATATTTT
CASSPGQGPGNTIYF
>TRBV5-4|TRBD2|TRBJ2-1|14|-
TGTGCCAGCAGCTGGACTAGAACGGGGAATGAGCAGTTCTTC
CASSWTRTGNEQFF
>TRBV2|TRBD1|TRBJ1-1|18|few
TGTGCCAGCAGTGAAGCGTTGGGACAGGGGGCCGGGAAGACTGAAGCTTTCTTT
CASSEALGQGAGKTEAFF
>TRBV7-9|-|TRBJ2-7|14|-
TGTGCCAGCAGCTACCGGGACACCTACTACGAGCAGTACTTC
CASSYRDTYYEQYF
>TRBV7-2|-|TRBJ2-1|16|-
TGTGCCAGCAGCTTAGTGGTGACTAGCTCCTACAATGAGCAGTTCTTC
CASSLVVTSSYNEQFF
>TRBV5-1|TRBD1|TRBJ2-7|14|-
TGCGCCAGCAGTTCTTCAGGGGGTCGGTACGAGCAGTACTTC
CASSSSGGRYEQYF
>TRBV19|-|TRBJ2-3|16|-
TGTGCCAGTAGTATATTTCTGGGGCTTACCACAGATACGCAGTATTTT
CASSIFLGLTTDTQYF
>TRBV4-2|TRBD2|TRBJ2-1|15|-
TGTGCCAGCAGCGTTACTAGCGGGAGCCCCAATGAGCAGTTCTTC
CASSVTSGSPNEQFF
>TRBV6-1|TRBD2|TRBJ2-5|13|-
TGTGCCAGCACGGGTAGCGGGAGGGAGACCCAGTACTTC
CASTGSGRETQYF
>TRBV7-2|-|TRBJ2-7|11|-
TGTGCCAGCAGCTTAGAATCGGAGCAGTACTTC
CASSLESEQYF
>TRBV7-6|-|TRBJ2-1|15|few
TGTGCCAGCAGCCCAAGGAGGACCCTCTACAATGAGCAGTTCTTC
CASSPRRTLYNEQFF
>TRBV6-1|-|TRBJ2-4|13|-
TGTGCCAGCAGTGAGGGACAAAGAAACATTCAGTACTTC
CASSEGQRNIQYF
>TRBV4-3|-|TRBJ2-2|14|few
TGCGCCAGCAGCCCTTGGACTATCACCGGGGAGCTGTTTTTT
CASSPWTITGELFF
>TRBV19|-|TRBJ2-7|14|-
TGTGCCAGTAGTAAAACGGTTAGCTCCTACGAGCAGTACTTC
CASSKTVSSYEQYF
>TRBV7-9|TRBD1|TRBJ2-7|15|-
TGTGCCAGCAGCCCCGGACAGGGCTCAGACTACGAGCAGTACTTC
CASSPGQGSDYEQYF
>TRBV5-8|-|TRBJ2-1|11|once
TGTGCCAGCAGCTTCGATTACAGTGGGTTCTTC
CASSFDYSGFF
>TRBV19|-|TRBJ1-5|16|-
TGTGCCAGTAGTATAGTAGCCACGGGGGTAGGTCAGCCCCAGCATTTT
CASSIVATGVGQPQHF
>TRBV9|TRBD1|TRBJ1-5|15|few
TGTGCCAGCAGCGTAGGACAGGGGGGCAATCAGCCCCAGCATTTT
CASSVGQGGNQPQHF
>TRBV10-3|TRBD1|TRBJ2-7|15|-
TGTGCCATCAGTCGACAGGGGTTGGGTTCCCACGAGCAGTACTTC
CAISRQGLGSHEQYF
>TRBV2|-|TRBJ2-7|13|-
TGTGCCAGCAGTTTTTCCGGGGGAACCGAGCAGTACTTC
CASSFSGGTEQYF
>TRBV6-1|TRBD1|TRBJ1-2|15|-
TGTGCCAGCAGTGAGGGACAGGGAACTAACTATGGCTACACCTTC
CASSEGQGTNYGYTF
>TRBV5-4|TRBD1|TRBJ1-1|13|-
TGTGCCAGCAGCAGGGGACAGGAGACTGAAGCTTTCTTT
CASSRGQETEAFF
>TRBV19|TRBD2|TRBJ2-3|16|-
TGTGCCAGTAGTATAGGTTCTAGCGGGACATCAGATACGCAGTATTTT
CASSIGSSGTSDTQYF
>TRBV29-1|-|TRBJ1-3|13|-
TGCAGCGTTGGCGACAGCTCTGGAAACACCATATATTTT
CSVGDSSGNTIYF
>TRBV29-1|TRBD1|TRBJ2-7|13|-
TGCAGCGGAGGTGGACAGGGCCCCTACGAGCAGTACTTC
CSGGGQGPYEQYF
>TRBV28|TRBD1|TRBJ1-2|11|-
TGTGCCAGCAGGACAGGGAGCGGCTACACCTTC
CASRTGSGYTF
>TRBV6-1|-|TRBJ1-3|15|-
TGTGCCAGCAGCCCGACGGAGCACTCTGGAAACACCATATATTTT
CASSPTEHSGNTIYF
>TRBV11-1|-|TRBJ2-2|16|few
TGTGCCAGCGAAGACCCGGGATTAGCGAACACCGGGGAGCTGTTTTTT
CASEDPGLANTGELFF
>TRBV7-2|-|TRBJ2-2|13|-
TGTGCCAGCAGCCCCCAGCGGGCCGGGGAGCTGTTTTTT
CASSPQRAGELFF
>TRBV13|TRBD1|TRBJ1-5|16|few
TGTGCCAGCAGCCCTTTTACAGGGGTTAGCAATCAGCCCCAGCATTTT
CASSPFTGVSNQPQHF
>TRBV19|-|TRBJ2-6|15|many
TGTGCCAGTAGTACCAGGGTCCCTGGGGCCAACGTCCTGACTTTC
CASSTRVPGANVLTF
>TRBV5-4|TRBD1|TRBJ1-2|15|few
TGTGCCAGCAGCTTGGAGCAGGGGGCTAACTATGGCTACACCTTC
CASSLEQGANYGYTF
>TRBV9|TRBD1|TRBJ1-4|13|-
TGTGCCAGCAGCCAGGGGGCGGGCGAAAAACTGTTTTTT
CASSQGAGEKLFF
>TRBV4-2|TRBD2|TRBJ2-7|15|-
TGTGCCAGCAGCCAGAATAGCGGGGGTTCCTACGAGCAGTACTTC
CASSQNSGGSYEQYF
>TRBV19|TRBD1|TRBJ1-2|16|-
TGTGCCAGTAGTGTGATAGTCGGGGACAGGGAGAATGGCTACACCTTC
CASSVIVGDRENGYTF
>TRBV5-4|-|TRBJ2-3|13|-
TGTGCCAGCAGCACCCCGGTCGCAGATACGCAGTATTTT
CASSTPVADTQYF
>TRBV9|-|TRBJ1-5|15|few
TGTGCCAGCAGCTCCGGTAGCGGGCTTGGGCAGCCCCAGCATTTT
CASSSGSGLGQPQHF
>TRBV28|TRBD1|TRBJ1-2|15|-
TGTGCCAGCGCTATTACCCCGGGACAGGGGATTGGCTACACCTTC
CASAITPGQGIGYTF
>TRBV29-1|TRBD2|TRBJ2-5|13|-
TGCAGCGTTGACCGGGGGGGCAGGGAGACCCAGTACTTC
CSVDRGGRETQYF
>TRBV5-4|TRBD2|TRBJ2-7|15|few
TGTGCCAGCAGCCGCGGGGGGCTAGCGGCCTACGAGCAGTACTTC
CASSRGGLAAYEQYF
>TRBV7-2|-|TRBJ2-2|15|-
TGTGCCAGCAGCTACAGGACGTCGAACACCGGGGAGCTGTTTTTT
CASSYRTSNTGELFF
>TRBV5-1|TRBD1|TRBJ2-7|17|few
TGCGCCAGCAGCTACCTAAACAGGGGGCAGGACTCCTACGAGCAGTACTTC
CASSYLNRGQDSYEQYF
>TRBV5-5|TRBD1|TRBJ1-1|14|-
TGTGCCAGCAGCCTGACAGGGGAGGGTACTGAAGCTTTCTTT
CASSLTGEGTEAFF
>TRBV7-2|TRBD2|TRBJ2-1|15|-
TGTGCCAGCAGCACCGGGACTAGCGGCTACAATGAGCAGTTCTTC
CASSTGTSGYNEQFF